The 13 T cell receptor beta chains given below trace back to one sample, sequenced in a study of blood T cell repertoires in COVID-19. Repertoires were generated with immunoSEQ multiplex PCR, while TCRdb's copy carries only in-frame clones and drops some. The repertoire holds about 410,000 clones, with roughly 89% as singletons. Sequencing was carried out using peripheral blood. The receptors stem from a woman aged 25 to 39 with active or convalescent COVID-19.

The chain couples TRBV6-4 to TRBJ1-6; TRBD1 aligns across 9 bases. The CDR3 totals 14 residues. The V and J ends lost 6 bases and 10 bases, in that order; junction bases with no gene match: 7. Germline V gene data show CDR1 as MRHNA and CDR2 as SNTAGT. The CDR3 DNA is TGTGCCAGCAGCGCCGGGACAGGGATATCACCCCTCCACTTT. Its protein is CASSAGTGISPLHF.

The chain recombines TRBV5-6 with TRBJ2-7; 10 positions agree with TRBD2. The CDR3 is 18 amino acids. The germline gives CDR1 SGHDT, CDR2 YYEEEE. The junction had 12 bases not matched to a gene; V was cut back by 0 bases and J by 3 bases. CDR3 sequence reads: CASSLGETDSGRLYEQYF. The CDR3, as DNA: TGTGCCAGCAGCTTGGGTGAGACCGATAGCGGGAGGCTCTACGAGCAGTACTTC.

This chain links TRBV29-1 with TRBJ2-7, with D unresolved. The CDR3 is made up of 12 amino acids. The V and J ends lost 2 bases and 2 bases respectively, with 7 bases between them. CDR1 SQVTM and CDR2 ANQGSEA come from the germline V gene. In DNA, the CDR3 is TGCAGCGTTGAATACCTAGCCTACGAGCAGTACTTC. Encoded protein: CSVEYLAYEQYF.

The chain has TRBV5-1 and TRBJ2-1, with 7 bases that match TRBD2. Germline lookup yields CDR1 SGHRS and CDR2 YFSETQ. The CDR3 runs 13 residues. V shed 5 bases and J 6 bases; nucleotides not matched to a gene: 5. The CDR3 is CASRGGSGNEQFF. CDR3 nucleotide sequence: TGCGCCAGCAGGGGCGGGAGTGGCAATGAGCAGTTCTTC.

The genes are TRBV7-9 and TRBJ2-5; D possibly corresponds to TRBD2 (5 bases). Germline assignment: CDR1 SEHNR and CDR2 FQNEAQ (reference sequence). The CDR3 is made up of 14 amino acids. Trimming left V 5 bases short and J 1 base short, with 11 bases between. CDR3 residues: CASSTRTVQETQYF. In nucleotides, the CDR3 is TGTGCCAGCAGCACCCGGACTGTCCAAGAGACCCAGTACTTC.

The chain is built from TRBV6-2 or TRBV6-3 and TRBJ1-1; D is undetermined. Germline V gives CDR1 MNHEY, CDR2 SVGEGT. V lost 5 bases and J 6 bases, leaving 10 bases between the germline ends. This CDR3 has 12 amino acids. CDR3 sequence reads: CASSPHGAEAFF. In DNA form, the CDR3 reads TGTGCCAGCAGTCCCCACGGGGCTGAAGCTTTCTTT.

This chain joins TRBV7-9 and TRBJ2-3, with a weak D call TRBD2 (6 bases). V lost 1 base and J 0 bases, leaving 8 bases between the germline ends. Germline V CDR1 and CDR2: SEHNR, FQNEAQ (reference sequence). This CDR3 contains 15 residues. The CDR3 reads CASSLGGTSTDTQYF. The CDR3 DNA reads TGTGCCAGCAGCTTAGGGGGGACTAGCACAGATACGCAGTATTTT.

The V gene is TRBV6-5, the J gene TRBJ2-1, with 11 bases lining up with TRBD2. Germline V lookup: CDR1 MNHEY, CDR2 SVGAGI. The CDR3 length is 15 residues. V dropped 6 bases and J dropped 7; count of bases not matched to a gene: 8. In DNA form, the CDR3 reads TGTGCCAGCAGGCCCGGACTAGCGGGCCGTAATGAGCAGTTCTTC. Amino acid sequence: CASRPGLAGRNEQFF.

V and J are TRBV2 and TRBJ2-5; 12 bases are a match to TRBD2. The CDR3 contains 19 residues. V was clipped by 2 bases and J by 0 bases; unmatched bases: 10. CDR1 and CDR2 from the germline V gene are SNHLY and FYNNEI. CDR3 protein: CASSEIGLAGGPDQETQYF. As DNA, the CDR3 is TGTGCCAGCAGTGAAATCGGGCTAGCGGGGGGGCCCGACCAAGAGACCCAGTACTTC.

The rearrangement uses TRBV19 and TRBJ1-5; 7 bases match TRBD1. CDR3 size: 17 residues. Per germline, CDR1 LNHDA and CDR2 SQIVND (reference sequence). V gave up 4 bases and J gave up 0 bases; unmatched junction bases: 9. As DNA, the CDR3 is TGTGCCAGTAGTACTACAGGGGACCTCTATAGCAATCAGCCCCAGCATTTT. It is translated as CASSTTGDLYSNQPQHF.

This chain connects TRBV27 to TRBJ1-4; the D gene is possibly TRBD1 (5 bases). V lost 5 bases and J 3 bases, leaving 13 bases between the germline ends. The CDR3 sequence is 15 residues long. The germline V gene encodes CDR1 MNHEY and CDR2 SMNVEV (reference sequence). The CDR3 spells CASSGAGLANEKLFF. CDR3 DNA: TGTGCCAGCAGTGGAGCAGGGTTGGCTAATGAAAAACTGTTTTTT.

CDR3 DNA: TGTGCCTGGAGTTCCTTAGCGGGAGGGGGGTACAATGAGCAGTTCTTC. It codes for CAWSSLAGGGYNEQFF. This chain connects TRBV30 to TRBJ2-1; 11 nucleotides match TRBD2. Looked up from germline, CDR1 is GTSNPN and CDR2 is SVGIG (reference sequence). The CDR3 runs 16 residues. J lost 4 bases, V lost 2 bases, and 7 bases had no gene match.

This clone turned up a few times. This CDR3 is CASSLRTSGRLAYEQYF. CDR3 DNA sequence: TGTGCCAGCAGCTTAAGAACTAGCGGGAGGCTTGCCTACGAGCAGTACTTC. This chain uses TRBV7-8 with TRBJ2-7, with 12 bases identical to TRBD2. Trimming at V came to 2 bases and at J to 2 bases, leaving 7 bases not matched to a gene. Germline values: CDR1 SGHVS, CDR2 FQNEAQ. The CDR3 totals 17 residues.